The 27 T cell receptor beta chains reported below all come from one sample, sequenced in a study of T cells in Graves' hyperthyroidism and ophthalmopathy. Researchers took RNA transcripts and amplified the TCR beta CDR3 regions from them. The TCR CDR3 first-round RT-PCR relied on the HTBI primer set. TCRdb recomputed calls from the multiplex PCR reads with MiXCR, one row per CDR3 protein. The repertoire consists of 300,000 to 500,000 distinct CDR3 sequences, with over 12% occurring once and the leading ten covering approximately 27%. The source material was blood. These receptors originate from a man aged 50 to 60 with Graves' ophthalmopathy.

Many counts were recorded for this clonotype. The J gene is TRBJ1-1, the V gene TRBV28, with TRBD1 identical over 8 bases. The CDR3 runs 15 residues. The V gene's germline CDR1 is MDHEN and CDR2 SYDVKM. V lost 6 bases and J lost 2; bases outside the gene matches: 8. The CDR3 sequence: CASRAAGQGNTEAFF. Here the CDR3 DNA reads TGTGCCAGCAGAGCCGCCGGACAGGGTAACACTGAAGCTTTCTTT.

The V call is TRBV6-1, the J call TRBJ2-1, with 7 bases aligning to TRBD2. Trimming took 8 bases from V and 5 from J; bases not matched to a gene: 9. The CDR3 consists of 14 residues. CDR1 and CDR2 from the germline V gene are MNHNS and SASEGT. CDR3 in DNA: TGTGCCAGCTCCTCGGGGGGTAGAAACAATGAGCAGTTCTTC. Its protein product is CASSSGGRNNEQFF.

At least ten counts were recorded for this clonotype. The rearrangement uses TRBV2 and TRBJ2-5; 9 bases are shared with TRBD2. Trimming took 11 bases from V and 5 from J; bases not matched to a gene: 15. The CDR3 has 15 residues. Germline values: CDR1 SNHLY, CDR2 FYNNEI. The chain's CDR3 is CAGAPRGGRRETQYF. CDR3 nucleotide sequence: TGTGCCGGAGCTCCGCGGGGGGGCCGCCGGGAGACCCAGTACTTC.

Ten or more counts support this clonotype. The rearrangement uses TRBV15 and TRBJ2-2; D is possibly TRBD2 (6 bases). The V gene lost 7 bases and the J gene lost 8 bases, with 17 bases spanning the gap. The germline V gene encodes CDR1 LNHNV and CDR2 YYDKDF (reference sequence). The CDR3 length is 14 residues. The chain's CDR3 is CATTQAGKEGELFF. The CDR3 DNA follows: TGTGCCACCACTCAGGCGGGGAAGGAAGGGGAGCTGTTTTTT.

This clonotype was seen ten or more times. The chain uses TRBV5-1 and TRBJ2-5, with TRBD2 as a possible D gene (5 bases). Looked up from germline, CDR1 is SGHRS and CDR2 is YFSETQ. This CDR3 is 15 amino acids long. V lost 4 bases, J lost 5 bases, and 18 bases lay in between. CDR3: CASSPGRIEGETQYF. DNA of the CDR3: TGCGCCAGCAGCCCGGGCCGAATAGAGGGCGAGACCCAGTACTTC.

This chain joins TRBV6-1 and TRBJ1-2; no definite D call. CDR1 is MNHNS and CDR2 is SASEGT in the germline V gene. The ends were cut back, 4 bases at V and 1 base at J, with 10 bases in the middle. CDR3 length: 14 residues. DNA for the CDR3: TGTGCCAGCAGTGTTGAGGAGGGTAACTATGGCTACACCTTC. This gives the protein CASSVEEGNYGYTF.

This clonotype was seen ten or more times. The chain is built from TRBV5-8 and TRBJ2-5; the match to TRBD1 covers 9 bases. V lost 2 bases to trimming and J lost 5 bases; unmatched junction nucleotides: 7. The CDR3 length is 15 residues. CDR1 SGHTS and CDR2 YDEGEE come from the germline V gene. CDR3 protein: CASSFLGQGEETQYF. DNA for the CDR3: TGTGCCAGCAGCTTTTTGGGACAGGGAGAGGAGACCCAGTACTTC. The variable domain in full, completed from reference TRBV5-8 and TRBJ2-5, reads EAGVTQSPTHLIKTRGQQATLRCSPISGHTSVYWYQQALGLGLQFLLWYDEGEERNRGNFPPRFSGRQFPNYSSELNVNALELEDSALYLCASSFLGQGEETQYFGPGTRLLVL.

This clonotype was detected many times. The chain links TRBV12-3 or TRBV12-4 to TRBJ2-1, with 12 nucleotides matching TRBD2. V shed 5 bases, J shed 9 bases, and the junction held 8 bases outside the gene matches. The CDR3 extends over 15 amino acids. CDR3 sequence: CASSHSSGRAFEQFF. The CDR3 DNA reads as TGTGCCAGCAGTCATTCTAGCGGGAGGGCCTTTGAGCAGTTCTTC.

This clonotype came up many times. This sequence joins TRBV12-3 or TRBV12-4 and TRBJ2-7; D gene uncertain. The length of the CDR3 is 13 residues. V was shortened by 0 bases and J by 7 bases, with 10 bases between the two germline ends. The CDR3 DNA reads TGTGCCAGCAGTTTAGCAGGGCCGGAGGAGCAGTACTTC. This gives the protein CASSLAGPEEQYF.

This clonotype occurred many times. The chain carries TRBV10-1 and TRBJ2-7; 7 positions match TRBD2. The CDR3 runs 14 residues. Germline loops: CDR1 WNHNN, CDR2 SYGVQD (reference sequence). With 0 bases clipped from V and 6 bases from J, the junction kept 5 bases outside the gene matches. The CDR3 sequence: CASSESGLVGEQYF. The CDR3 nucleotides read TGCGCCAGCAGTGAGTCCGGACTAGTGGGCGAGCAGTACTTC.

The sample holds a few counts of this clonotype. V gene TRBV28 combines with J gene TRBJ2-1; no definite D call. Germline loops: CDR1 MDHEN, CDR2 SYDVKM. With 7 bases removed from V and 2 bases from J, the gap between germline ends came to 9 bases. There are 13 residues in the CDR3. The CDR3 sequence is CASIKTPYNEQFF. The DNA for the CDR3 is TGTGCCAGCATCAAGACGCCCTACAATGAGCAGTTCTTC.

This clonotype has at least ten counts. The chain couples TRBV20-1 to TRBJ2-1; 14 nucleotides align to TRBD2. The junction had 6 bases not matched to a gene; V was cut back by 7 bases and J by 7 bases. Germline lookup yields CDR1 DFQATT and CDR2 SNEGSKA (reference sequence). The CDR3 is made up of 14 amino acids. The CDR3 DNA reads TGCAGTGTGACTAGCGGGAGGGCCTCTAATGAGCAGTTCTTC. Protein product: CSVTSGRASNEQFF.

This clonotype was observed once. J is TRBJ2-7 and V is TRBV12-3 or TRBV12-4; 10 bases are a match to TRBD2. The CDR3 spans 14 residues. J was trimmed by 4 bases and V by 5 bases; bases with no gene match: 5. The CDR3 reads CASSTGTSEYEQYF. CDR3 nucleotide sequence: TGTGCCAGCAGTACGGGGACTAGCGAGTACGAGCAGTACTTC.

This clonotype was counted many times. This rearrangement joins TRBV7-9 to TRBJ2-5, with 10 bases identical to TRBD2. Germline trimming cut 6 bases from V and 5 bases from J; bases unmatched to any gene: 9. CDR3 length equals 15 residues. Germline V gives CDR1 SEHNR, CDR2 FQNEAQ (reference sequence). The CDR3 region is CASSSPGLARETQYF. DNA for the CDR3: TGTGCCAGCAGTTCGCCGGGACTAGCGAGGGAGACCCAGTACTTC.

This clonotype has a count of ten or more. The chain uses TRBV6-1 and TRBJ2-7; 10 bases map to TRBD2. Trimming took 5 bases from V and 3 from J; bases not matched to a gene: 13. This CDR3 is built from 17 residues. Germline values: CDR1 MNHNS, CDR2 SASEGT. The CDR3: CASSSPGRSGRHYEQYF. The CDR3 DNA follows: TGTGCCAGCAGTTCCCCGGGACGTAGCGGGAGGCACTACGAGCAGTACTTC.

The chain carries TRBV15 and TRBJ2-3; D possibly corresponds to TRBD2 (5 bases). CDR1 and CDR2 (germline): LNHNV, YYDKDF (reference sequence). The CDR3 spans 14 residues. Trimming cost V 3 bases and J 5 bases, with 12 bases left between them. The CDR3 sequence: CATSREVALDTQYF. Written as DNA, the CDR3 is TGTGCCACCAGCAGGGAGGTAGCGTTAGATACGCAGTATTTT. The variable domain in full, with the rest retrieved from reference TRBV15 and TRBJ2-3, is DAMVIQNPRYQVTQFGKPVTLSCSQTLNHNVMYWYQQKSSQAPKLLFHYYDKDFNNEADTPDNFQSRRPNTSFCFLDIRSPGLGDTAMYLCATSREVALDTQYFGPGTRLTVL.

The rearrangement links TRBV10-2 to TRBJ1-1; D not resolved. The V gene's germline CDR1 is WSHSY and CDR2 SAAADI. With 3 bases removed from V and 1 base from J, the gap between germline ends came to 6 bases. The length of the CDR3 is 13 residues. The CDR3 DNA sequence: TGCGCCAGCAGTGATTACCCGAACACTGAAGCTTTCTTT. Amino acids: CASSDYPNTEAFF.

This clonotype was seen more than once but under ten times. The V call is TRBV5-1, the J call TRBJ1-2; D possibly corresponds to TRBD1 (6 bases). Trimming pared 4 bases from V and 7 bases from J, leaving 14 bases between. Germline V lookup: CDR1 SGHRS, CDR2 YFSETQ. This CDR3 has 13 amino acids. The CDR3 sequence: CASSEPGAGGYTF. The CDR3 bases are TGCGCCAGCAGCGAACCGGGGGCGGGTGGCTACACCTTC.

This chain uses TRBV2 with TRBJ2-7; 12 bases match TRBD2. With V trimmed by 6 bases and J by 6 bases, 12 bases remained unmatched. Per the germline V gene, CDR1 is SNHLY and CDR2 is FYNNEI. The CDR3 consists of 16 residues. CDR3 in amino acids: CASSPRLAGEGGEQYF. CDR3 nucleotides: TGTGCCAGCAGCCCCAGACTAGCGGGAGAGGGCGGCGAGCAGTACTTC.

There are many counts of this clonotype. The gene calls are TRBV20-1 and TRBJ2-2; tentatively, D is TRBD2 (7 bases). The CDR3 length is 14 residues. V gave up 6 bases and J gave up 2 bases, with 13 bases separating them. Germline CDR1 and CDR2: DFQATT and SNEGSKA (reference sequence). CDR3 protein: CSAIGGANTGELFF. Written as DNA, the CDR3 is TGCAGTGCCATTGGGGGGGCCAACACCGGGGAGCTGTTTTTT.

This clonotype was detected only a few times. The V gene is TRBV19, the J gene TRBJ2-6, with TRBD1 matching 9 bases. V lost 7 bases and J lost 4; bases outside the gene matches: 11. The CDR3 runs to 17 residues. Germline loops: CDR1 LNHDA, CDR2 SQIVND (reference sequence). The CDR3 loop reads CASNKPQGAEGANVLTF. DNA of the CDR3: TGTGCCAGTAATAAACCACAGGGGGCGGAAGGGGCCAACGTCCTGACTTTC.

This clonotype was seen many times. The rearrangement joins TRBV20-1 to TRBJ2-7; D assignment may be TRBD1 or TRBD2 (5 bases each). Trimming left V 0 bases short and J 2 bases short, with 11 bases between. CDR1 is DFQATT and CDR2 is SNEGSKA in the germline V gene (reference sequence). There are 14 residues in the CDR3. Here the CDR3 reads CSARDWGNTYEQYF. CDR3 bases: TGCAGTGCTAGAGATTGGGGGAATACCTACGAGCAGTACTTC.

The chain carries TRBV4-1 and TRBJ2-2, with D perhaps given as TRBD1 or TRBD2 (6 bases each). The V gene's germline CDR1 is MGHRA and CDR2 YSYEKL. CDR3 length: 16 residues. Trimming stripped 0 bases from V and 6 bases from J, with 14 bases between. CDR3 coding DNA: TGCGCCAGCAGCCAAGATGAGGGGGGATGGTCCGGGGAGCTGTTTTTT. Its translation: CASSQDEGGWSGELFF.

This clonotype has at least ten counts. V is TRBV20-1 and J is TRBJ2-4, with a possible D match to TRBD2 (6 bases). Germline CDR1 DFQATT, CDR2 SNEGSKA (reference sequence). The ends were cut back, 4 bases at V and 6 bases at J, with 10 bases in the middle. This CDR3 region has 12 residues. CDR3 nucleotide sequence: TGCAGTGCTATGGGGGAGGCAAACATTCAGTACTTC. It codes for CSAMGEANIQYF.

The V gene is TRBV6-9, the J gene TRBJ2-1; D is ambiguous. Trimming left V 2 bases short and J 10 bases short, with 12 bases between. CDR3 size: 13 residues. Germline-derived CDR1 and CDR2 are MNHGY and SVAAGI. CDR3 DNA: TGTGCCAGCAGTTATGGTGATAGCCGGGAGCAGTTCTTC. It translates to CASSYGDSREQFF.

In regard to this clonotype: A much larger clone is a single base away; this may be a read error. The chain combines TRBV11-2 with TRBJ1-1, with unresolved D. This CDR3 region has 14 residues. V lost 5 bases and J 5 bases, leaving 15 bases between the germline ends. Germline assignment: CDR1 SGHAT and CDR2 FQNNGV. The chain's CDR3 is CASSPGGTETEAFF. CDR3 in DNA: TGTGCCAGCAGCCCCGGTGGTACGGAAACTGAAGCTTTCTTT.

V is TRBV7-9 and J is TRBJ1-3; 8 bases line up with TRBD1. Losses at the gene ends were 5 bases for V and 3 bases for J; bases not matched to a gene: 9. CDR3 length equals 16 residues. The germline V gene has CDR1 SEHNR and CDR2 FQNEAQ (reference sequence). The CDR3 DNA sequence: TGTGCCAGCAGCCCCGGACAGGGCAGGGGTGGAAACACCATATATTTT. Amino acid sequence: CASSPGQGRGGNTIYF.